This passage covers 9 T cell receptor beta chains from one sample sequenced in a study of early T cells in non-severe SARS-CoV-2 infection. TCRdb processed the 5' RACE reads anew with MiXCR; each CDR3 protein has one entry. The sample shows about 80,000 distinct CDR3 sequences, less than 15% of them seen only once. This specimen consisted of whole blood, obtained at baseline. Receptors were obtained from an adult who was a healthcare worker with PCR-confirmed SARS-CoV-2 infection or an uninfected control (not recorded which). The donor label of this sample is uncertain.

This chain joins TRBV6-2 or TRBV6-3 and TRBJ2-1; 7 positions match TRBD1. This CDR3 spans 16 amino acids. Germline CDR1 MNHEY, CDR2 SVGEGT. V lost 2 bases and J lost 3; bases outside the gene matches: 7. CDR3 region: CASSYPRGQHYNEQFF. CDR3 DNA sequence: TGTGCCAGCAGTTACCCCCGGGGACAGCACTACAATGAGCAGTTCTTC.

The chain couples TRBV19 to TRBJ2-5; D call uncertain. CDR3 length: 15 amino acids. From germline, CDR1 is LNHDA and CDR2 SQIVND (reference sequence). V dropped 3 bases and J dropped 3 bases, with 14 bases sitting between them. The CDR3 loop reads CASSIGGTLEETQYF. In DNA, the CDR3 is TGTGCCAGTAGTATTGGTGGCACGTTGGAAGAGACCCAGTACTTC.

This clonotype was detected a few times. This CDR3 is CASSTNAGSTYEQYF. The CDR3 DNA is TGCGCCAGCAGCACGAATGCGGGAAGCACCTACGAGCAGTACTTC. The chain carries TRBV5-1 and TRBJ2-7; possible D gene TRBD2, 6 bases. Trimming left V 4 bases short and J 2 bases short, with 16 bases between. Germline V gene data show CDR1 as SGHRS and CDR2 as YFSETQ. The CDR3 covers 15 residues.

This clonotype was counted a few times. V gene TRBV4-1 combines with J gene TRBJ1-4, with D possibly TRBD1 on 6 matching bases. In germline, CDR1 is MGHRA, CDR2 YSYEKL. V lost 8 bases and J lost 2, with 9 bases in between. There are 13 residues in the CDR3. This CDR3 reads CASLGQTNEKLFF. The CDR3 DNA reads as TGCGCCAGCCTTGGACAGACTAATGAAAAACTGTTTTTT.

The chain is built from TRBV3-1 and TRBJ1-2, with TRBD1 as a possible D gene (5 bases). V was pared by 4 bases and J by 2 bases, with 14 bases between. CDR1 and CDR2 (germline): LGHDT, YNNKEL (reference sequence). The CDR3 consists of 15 residues. The CDR3 coding sequence is TGTGCCAGCAGCCGGCTTAGGGGCGGAAACTATGGCTACACCTTC. As protein: CASSRLRGGNYGYTF.

This clonotype occurred a few times. This chain joins TRBV29-1 and TRBJ2-1; 8 bases match TRBD2. The V gene end was trimmed by 7 bases and the J gene end by 9 bases; junction bases not matched to a gene: 8. Germline assignment: CDR1 SQVTM and CDR2 ANQGSEA. This CDR3 comprises 12 residues. The CDR3 spells CSAPGGSGEQFF. As DNA, the CDR3 is TGCAGCGCCCCGGGGGGGTCGGGTGAGCAGTTCTTC.

The genes are TRBV5-5 and TRBJ2-7; unclear D gene. Trimming stripped 3 bases from V and 3 bases from J, with 4 bases between. The germline V gene encodes CDR1 SGHKS and CDR2 YYEKEE (reference sequence). This CDR3 contains 11 residues. CDR3 amino acids: CASSSHYEQYF. For the CDR3, the DNA is TGTGCCAGCAGCTCTCACTACGAGCAGTACTTC.

This clonotype has more than one count but fewer than ten. V gene TRBV7-2 combines with J gene TRBJ2-5; no clear D. The CDR3 has 13 residues. Looked up from germline, CDR1 is SGHTA and CDR2 is FQGNSA. Trimming cost V 1 base and J 5 bases, with 8 bases left between them. This CDR3 reads CASSLVRRETQYF. CDR3 DNA sequence: TGTGCCAGCAGCTTAGTGCGACGTGAGACCCAGTACTTC.

A few counts support this clonotype. The V call is TRBV7-2, the J call TRBJ1-5; D possibly corresponds to TRBD1 (5 bases). This CDR3 is built from 14 residues. V was pared by 5 bases and J by 2 bases, with 10 bases between. Germline V lookup: CDR1 SGHTA, CDR2 FQGNSA. CDR3 sequence reads: CASSPRQRNQPQHF. Here the CDR3 DNA reads TGTGCCAGCAGCCCTAGACAGCGCAATCAGCCCCAGCATTTT.